This T cell receptor beta chain emerged from a study of blood T cell repertoires in COVID-19. About the research overall: COVID-19 samples, acute and convalescent, were from the United States, Italy and Spain.

As processed by the authors: Estimation of nucleated cell counts was performed using reference gene primer amplification. The repertoire was sequenced with immunoSEQ multiplex PCR; TCRdb's copy has only in-frame clones and lacks some. V, J and clone size derive from that table, while D and trimming were established from the DNA sequence. The table shows 200,000 or so clones, with around 85% occurring only once. CDR1 SGHTA and CDR2 FQGNSA come from the germline V gene. V was clipped by 4 bases and J by 7 bases, with 7 bases between them. The CDR3 is 11 amino acids. The V call is TRBV7-2, the J call TRBJ2-5; D not certain. The sample consisted of peripheral blood. The receptor was isolated from a man between 65 and 80 years old with active or convalescent COVID-19. CDR3 region: CASSYGGTQYF. Here the CDR3 DNA reads TGTGCCAGCAGCTACGGCGGGACCCAGTACTTC.